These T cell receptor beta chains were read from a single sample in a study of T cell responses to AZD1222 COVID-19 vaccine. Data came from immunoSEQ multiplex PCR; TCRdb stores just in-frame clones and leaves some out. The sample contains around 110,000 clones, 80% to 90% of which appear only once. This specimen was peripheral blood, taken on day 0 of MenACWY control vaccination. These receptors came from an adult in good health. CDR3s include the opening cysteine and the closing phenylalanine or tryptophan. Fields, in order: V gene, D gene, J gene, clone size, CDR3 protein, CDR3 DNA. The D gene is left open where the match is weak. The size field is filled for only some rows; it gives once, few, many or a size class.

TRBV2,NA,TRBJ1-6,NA,CASSEARGNSPLHF,TGTGCCAGCAGTGAAGCCAGGGGAAATTCACCCCTCCACTTT
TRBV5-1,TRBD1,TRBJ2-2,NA,CASSRDRGNGELFF,TGCGCCAGCAGCAGGGACAGGGGAAACGGGGAGCTGTTTTTT
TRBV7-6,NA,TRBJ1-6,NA,CASSLAPPREYNSPLHF,TGTGCCAGCAGCTTAGCGCCTCCGAGGGAATATAATTCACCCCTCCACTTT
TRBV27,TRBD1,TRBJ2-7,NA,CAGPGRDRGRTQSYEQYF,TGTGCGGGACCAGGTCGGGACAGGGGACGCACCCAATCCTACGAGCAGTACTTC
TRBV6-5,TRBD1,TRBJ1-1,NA,CASSSPLRDRTEAFF,TGTGCCAGCAGTTCCCCCCTCCGGGACAGAACTGAAGCTTTCTTT
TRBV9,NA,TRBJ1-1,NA,CASSPRGVISEAFF,TGTGCCAGCAGCCCCCGCGGAGTAATATCCGAAGCTTTCTTT
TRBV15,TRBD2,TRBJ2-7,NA,CATSRGGGYSYEQYF,TGTGCCACCAGCAGAGGCGGGGGGTACTCCTACGAGCAGTACTTC
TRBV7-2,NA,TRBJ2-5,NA,CASSLVSVGETQYF,TGTGCCAGCAGCTTAGTGTCGGTAGGAGAGACCCAGTACTTC
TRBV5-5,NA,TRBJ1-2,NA,CASSLARTGTLGYGYTF,TGTGCCAGCAGCTTGGCCAGGACGGGGACTTTGGGCTATGGCTACACCTTC
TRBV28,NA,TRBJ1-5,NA,CASSLIRGNQPQHF,TGTGCCAGCAGTTTGATCAGGGGTAATCAGCCCCAGCATTTT
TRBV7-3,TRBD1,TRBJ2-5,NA,CASSLGGTGTKYF,TGTGCCAGCAGCTTAGGGGGGACAGGGACCAAGTACTTC
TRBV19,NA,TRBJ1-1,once,CASRETHNGNTEAFF,TGTGCCAGTAGGGAGACCCATAATGGGAACACTGAAGCTTTCTTT
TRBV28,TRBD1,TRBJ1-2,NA,CASAAYRGRGYTF,TGTGCCAGCGCCGCATACAGGGGGCGAGGCTACACCTTC
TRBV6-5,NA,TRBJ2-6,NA,CASSYSDGSGANVLTF,TGTGCCAGCAGTTACTCGGACGGATCCGGGGCCAACGTCCTGACTTTC
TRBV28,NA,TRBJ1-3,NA,CASSYSGNTIYF,TGTGCCAGCAGTTACTCTGGAAACACCATATATTTT
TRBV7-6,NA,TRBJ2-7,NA,CASSLQSGGTYEQYF,TGTGCCAGCAGCTTACAGTCGGGGGGCACTTACGAGCAGTACTTC
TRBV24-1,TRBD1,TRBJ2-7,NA,CATSDSPHWGQAAEQYF,TGTGCCACCAGTGATTCGCCCCACTGGGGACAGGCCGCCGAGCAGTACTTC
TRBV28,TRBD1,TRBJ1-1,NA,CASSLQGAEAEAFF,TGTGCCAGCAGCCTACAGGGGGCAGAGGCTGAAGCTTTCTTT
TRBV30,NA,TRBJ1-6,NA,CAWSVQQGNSPLHF,TGTGCCTGGAGTGTACAACAGGGTAATTCACCCCTCCACTTT
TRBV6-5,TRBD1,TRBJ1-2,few,CASSYSRTGGGYGYTF,TGTGCCAGCAGTTACTCCCGGACAGGGGGCGGCTATGGCTACACCTTC
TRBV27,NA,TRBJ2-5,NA,CASSLSETQYF,TGTGCCAGCAGTTTAAGCGAGACCCAGTACTTC
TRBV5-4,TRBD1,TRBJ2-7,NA,CASSGTGVHEQYF,TGTGCCAGCAGCGGTACAGGGGTCCACGAGCAGTACTTC
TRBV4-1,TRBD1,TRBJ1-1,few,CASSQTRVVRTGVRTEAFF,TGCGCCAGCAGCCAAACCCGGGTCGTCAGGACAGGGGTACGCACTGAAGCTTTCTTT
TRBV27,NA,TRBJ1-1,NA,CASRLQSYTEAFF,TGTGCCAGCAGGCTACAGAGCTACACTGAAGCTTTCTTT
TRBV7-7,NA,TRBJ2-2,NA,CASSLAQGPTAGELFF,TGTGCTAGCAGCTTAGCGCAGGGCCCCACCGCCGGGGAGCTGTTTTTT
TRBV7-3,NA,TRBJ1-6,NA,CASSLNLEGPLHF,TGTGCCAGCAGCTTAAATCTCGAGGGACCCCTCCACTTT
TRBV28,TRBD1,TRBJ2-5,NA,CASSRTGTGDETQYF,TGTGCCAGCAGCCGAACCGGGACAGGGGACGAGACCCAGTACTTC
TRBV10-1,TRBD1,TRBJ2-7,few,CASSGGTGDYEQYF,TGCGCCAGCAGTGGTGGGACAGGGGACTACGAGCAGTACTTC
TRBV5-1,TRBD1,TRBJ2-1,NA,CASSLARQGPPYNEQFF,TGCGCCAGCAGCTTGGCAAGACAGGGTCCCCCCTACAATGAGCAGTTCTTC
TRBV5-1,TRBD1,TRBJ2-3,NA,CASSRGTMDRATDTQYF,TGCGCCAGCAGCCGGGGGACCATGGACAGGGCTACAGATACGCAGTATTTT
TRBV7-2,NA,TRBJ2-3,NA,CASSLGRGDTQYF,TGTGCCAGCAGCTTAGGGCGGGGAGATACGCAGTATTTT
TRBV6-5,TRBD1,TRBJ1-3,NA,CASTTGGLGNTIYF,TGTGCCAGCACCACAGGGGGCTTGGGAAACACCATATATTTT
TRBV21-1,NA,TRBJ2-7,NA,CASPRVGDIGYF,TGTGCCAGCCCTCGGGTGGGGGACATCGGATACTTC
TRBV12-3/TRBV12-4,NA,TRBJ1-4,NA,CASRRSRGEKLFF,TGTGCCAGTAGGCGGAGTAGGGGTGAAAAACTGTTTTTT
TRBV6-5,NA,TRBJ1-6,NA,CASSYSIVGNSPLHF,TGTGCCAGCAGTTACTCGATTGTGGGCAATTCACCCCTCCACTTT
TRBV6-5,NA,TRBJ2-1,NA,CASSYGLDRYNEQFF,TGTGCCAGCAGTTACGGATTGGACAGATACAATGAGCAGTTCTTC
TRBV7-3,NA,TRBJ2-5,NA,CASSFVVQETQYF,TGTGCCAGCAGCTTCGTAGTTCAAGAGACCCAGTACTTC
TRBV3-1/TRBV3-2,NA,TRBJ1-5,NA,CASSQSSGAQHF,TGTGCCAGCAGCCAAAGTTCGGGGGCCCAGCATTTT
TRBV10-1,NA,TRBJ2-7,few,CASETRGHDLYEQYF,TGCGCCAGCGAGACTCGAGGACACGATCTTTACGAGCAGTACTTC
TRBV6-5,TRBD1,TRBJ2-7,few,CASSRSGQGYEQYF,TGTGCCAGCAGTAGATCGGGACAGGGTTACGAGCAGTACTTC
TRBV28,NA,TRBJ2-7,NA,CASNSKREQYF,TGTGCCAGCAATTCAAAACGGGAGCAGTACTTC
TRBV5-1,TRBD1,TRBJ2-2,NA,CASSWDSTGELFF,TGCGCCAGCAGCTGGGACAGCACCGGGGAGCTGTTTTTT
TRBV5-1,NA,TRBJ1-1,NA,CASSPQAGTNTEAFF,TGCGCCAGCAGCCCCCAGGCGGGGACGAACACTGAAGCTTTCTTT
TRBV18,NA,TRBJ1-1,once,CASSLIIARETEAFF,TGTGCCAGCTCACTCATTATCGCGCGGGAAACTGAAGCTTTCTTT
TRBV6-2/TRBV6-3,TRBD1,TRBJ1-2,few,CASSSQGANYGYTF,TGTGCCAGCAGCTCACAGGGGGCTAACTATGGCTACACCTTC
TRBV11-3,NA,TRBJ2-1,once,CASSLVSAGQQFF,TGTGCCAGCAGCTTAGTTTCGGCAGGGCAGCAGTTCTTC
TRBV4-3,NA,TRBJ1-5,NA,CASSQDFAGNQPQHF,TGCGCCAGCAGCCAAGACTTCGCAGGCAATCAGCCCCAGCATTTT
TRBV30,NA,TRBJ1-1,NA,CAWSPPFAAEAFF,TGTGCCTGGAGCCCCCCGTTTGCCGCTGAAGCTTTCTTT
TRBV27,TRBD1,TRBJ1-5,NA,CASRLTGGNQPQHF,TGTGCCAGCAGGCTCACAGGGGGGAATCAGCCCCAGCATTTT